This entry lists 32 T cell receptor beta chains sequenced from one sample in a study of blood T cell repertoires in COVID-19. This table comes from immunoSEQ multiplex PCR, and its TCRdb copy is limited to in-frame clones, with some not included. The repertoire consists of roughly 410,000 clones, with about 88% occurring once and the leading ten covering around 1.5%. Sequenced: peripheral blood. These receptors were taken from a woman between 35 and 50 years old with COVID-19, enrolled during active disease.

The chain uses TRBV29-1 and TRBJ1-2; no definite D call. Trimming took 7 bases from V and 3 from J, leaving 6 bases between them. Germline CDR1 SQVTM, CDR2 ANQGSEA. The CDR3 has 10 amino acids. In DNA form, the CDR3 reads TGCAGCGCCTCTGACTATGGCTACACCTTC. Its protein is CSASDYGYTF. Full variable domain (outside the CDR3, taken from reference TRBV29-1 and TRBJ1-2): SAVISQKPSRDICQRGTSLTIQCQVDSQVTMMFWYRQQPGQSLTLIATANQGSEATYESGFVIDKFPISRPNLTFSTLTVSNMSPEDSSIYLCSASDYGYTFGSGTRLTVV.

CDR3 nucleotides: TGTGCCAGCAGTTTATCTTATCTTCTAGCGGGAGACCCCCCATCACAGTATTTT. Its protein product is CASSLSYLLAGDPPSQYF. The genes are TRBV28 and TRBJ2-3; TRBD2 matches 10 bases. CDR3 length: 18 amino acids. Germline values: CDR1 MDHEN, CDR2 SYDVKM. The trim removed 1 base at V and 12 bases at J, leaving 19 bases unmatched.

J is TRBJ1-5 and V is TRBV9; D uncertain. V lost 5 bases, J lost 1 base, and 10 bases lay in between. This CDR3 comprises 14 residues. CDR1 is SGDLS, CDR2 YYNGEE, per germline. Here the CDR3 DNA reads TGTGCCAGCAGTGGTGGTGCGAGCAATCAGCCCCAGCATTTT. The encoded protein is CASSGGASNQPQHF. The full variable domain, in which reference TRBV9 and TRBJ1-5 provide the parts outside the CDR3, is DSGVTQTPKHLITATGQRVTLRCSPRSGDLSVYWYQQSLDQGLQFLIQYYNGEERAKGNILERFSAQQFPDLHSELNLSSLELGDSALYFCASSGGASNQPQHFGDGTRLSIL.

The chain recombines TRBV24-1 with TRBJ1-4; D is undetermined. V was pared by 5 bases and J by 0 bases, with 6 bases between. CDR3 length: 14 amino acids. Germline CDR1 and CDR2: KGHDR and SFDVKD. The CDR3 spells CATSVHSTNEKLFF. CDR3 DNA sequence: TGTGCCACCAGTGTTCACTCAACTAATGAAAAACTGTTTTTT.

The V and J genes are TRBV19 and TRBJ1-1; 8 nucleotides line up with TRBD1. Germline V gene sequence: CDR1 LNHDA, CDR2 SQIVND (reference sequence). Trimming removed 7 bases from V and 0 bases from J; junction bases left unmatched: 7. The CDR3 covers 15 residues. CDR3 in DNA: TGTGCCAGTATTAATCGGGGACAGGTGAACACTGAAGCTTTCTTT. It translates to CASINRGQVNTEAFF.

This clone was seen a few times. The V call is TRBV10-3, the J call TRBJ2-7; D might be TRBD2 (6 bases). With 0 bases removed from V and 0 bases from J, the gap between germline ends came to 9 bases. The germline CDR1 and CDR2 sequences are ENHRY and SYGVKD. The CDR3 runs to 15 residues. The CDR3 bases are TGTGCCATCAGTGAGTCTGGGGGACTCTCCTACGAGCAGTACTTC. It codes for CAISESGGLSYEQYF.

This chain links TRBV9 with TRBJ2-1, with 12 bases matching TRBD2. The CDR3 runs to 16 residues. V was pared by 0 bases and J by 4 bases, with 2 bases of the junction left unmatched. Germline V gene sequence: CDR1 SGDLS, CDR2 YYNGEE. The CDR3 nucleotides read TGTGCCAGCAGCGTAGGACTAGCGGGAGAGTACAATGAGCAGTTCTTC. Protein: CASSVGLAGEYNEQFF.

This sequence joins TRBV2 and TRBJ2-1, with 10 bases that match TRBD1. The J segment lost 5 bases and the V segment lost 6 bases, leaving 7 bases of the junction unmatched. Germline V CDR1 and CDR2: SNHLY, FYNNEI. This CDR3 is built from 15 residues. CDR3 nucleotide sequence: TGTGCCAGCAGGAGGGGACAGGGGACCCACAATGAGCAGTTCTTC. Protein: CASRRGQGTHNEQFF.

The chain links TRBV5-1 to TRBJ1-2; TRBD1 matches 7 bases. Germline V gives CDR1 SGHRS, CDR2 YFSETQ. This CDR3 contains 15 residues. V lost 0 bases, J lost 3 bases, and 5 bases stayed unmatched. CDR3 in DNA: TGCGCCAGCAGCTTGGCTGGAGGGGGCGACTATGGCTACACCTTC. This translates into CASSLAGGGDYGYTF.

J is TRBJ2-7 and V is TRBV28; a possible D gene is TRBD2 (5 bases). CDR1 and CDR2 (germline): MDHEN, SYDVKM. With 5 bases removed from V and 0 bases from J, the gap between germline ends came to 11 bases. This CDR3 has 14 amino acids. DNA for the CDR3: TGTGCCAGCAGTGCGGACTGGAGCTCCTACGAGCAGTACTTC. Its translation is CASSADWSSYEQYF.

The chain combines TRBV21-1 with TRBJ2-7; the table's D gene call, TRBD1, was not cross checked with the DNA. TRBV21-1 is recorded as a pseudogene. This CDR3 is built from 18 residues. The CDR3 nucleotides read TGTGCCAGCAGCAAAGATGTCAGGGACAGAACCATCTCCTACGAGCAGTACTTC. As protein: CASSKDVRDRTISYEQYF.

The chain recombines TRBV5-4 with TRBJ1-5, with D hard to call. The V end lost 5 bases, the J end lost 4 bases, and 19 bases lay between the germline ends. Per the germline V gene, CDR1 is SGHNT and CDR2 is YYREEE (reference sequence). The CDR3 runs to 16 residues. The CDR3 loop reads CASSRGGSVINQPQHF. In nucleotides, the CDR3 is TGTGCCAGCAGTAGAGGTGGCAGCGTCATTAATCAGCCCCAGCATTTT.

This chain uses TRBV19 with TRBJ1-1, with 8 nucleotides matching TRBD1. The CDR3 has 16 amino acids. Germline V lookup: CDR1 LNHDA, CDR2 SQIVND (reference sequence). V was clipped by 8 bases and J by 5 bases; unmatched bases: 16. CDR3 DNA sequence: TGTGCCAGTGAACCCCGGGACAGGAGGTACGGGACTGAAGCTTTCTTT. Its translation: CASEPRDRRYGTEAFF.

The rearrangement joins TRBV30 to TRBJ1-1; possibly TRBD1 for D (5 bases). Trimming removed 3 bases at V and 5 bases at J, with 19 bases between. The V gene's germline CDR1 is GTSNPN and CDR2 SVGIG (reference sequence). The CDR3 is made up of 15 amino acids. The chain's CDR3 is CAWRGLVGAGTEAFF. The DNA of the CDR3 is TGTGCCTGGAGGGGTTTAGTAGGGGCGGGAACTGAAGCTTTCTTT.

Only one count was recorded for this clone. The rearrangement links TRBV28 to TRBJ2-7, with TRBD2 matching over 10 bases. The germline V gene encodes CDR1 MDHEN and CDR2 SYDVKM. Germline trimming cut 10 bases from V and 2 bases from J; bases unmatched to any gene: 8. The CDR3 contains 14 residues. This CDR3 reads CATLSSGGTYEQYF. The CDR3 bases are TGTGCCACTTTGTCTAGCGGGGGAACCTACGAGCAGTACTTC.

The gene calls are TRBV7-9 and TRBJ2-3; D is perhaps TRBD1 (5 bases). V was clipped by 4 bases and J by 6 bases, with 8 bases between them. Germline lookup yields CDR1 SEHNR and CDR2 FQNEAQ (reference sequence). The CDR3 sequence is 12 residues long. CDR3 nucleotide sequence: TGTGCCAGCAGCTCGACAGCCGATACGCAGTATTTT. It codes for CASSSTADTQYF.

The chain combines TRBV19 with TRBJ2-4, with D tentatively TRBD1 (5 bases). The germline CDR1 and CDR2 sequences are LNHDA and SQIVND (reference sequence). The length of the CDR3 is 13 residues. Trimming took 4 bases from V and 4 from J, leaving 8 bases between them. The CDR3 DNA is TGTGCCAGTAGTACTGACAGAAAAAACATTCAGTACTTC. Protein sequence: CASSTDRKNIQYF.

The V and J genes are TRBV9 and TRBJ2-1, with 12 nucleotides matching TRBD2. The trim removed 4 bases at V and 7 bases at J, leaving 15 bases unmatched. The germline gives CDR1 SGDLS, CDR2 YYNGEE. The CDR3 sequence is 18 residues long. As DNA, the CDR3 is TGTGCCAGCAGCCCATTTGCTAGCGGGAGGGCCCGGGGAAATGAGCAGTTCTTC. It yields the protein CASSPFASGRARGNEQFF. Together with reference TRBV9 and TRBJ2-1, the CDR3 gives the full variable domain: DSGVTQTPKHLITATGQRVTLRCSPRSGDLSVYWYQQSLDQGLQFLIQYYNGEERAKGNILERFSAQQFPDLHSELNLSSLELGDSALYFCASSPFASGRARGNEQFFGPGTRLTVL.

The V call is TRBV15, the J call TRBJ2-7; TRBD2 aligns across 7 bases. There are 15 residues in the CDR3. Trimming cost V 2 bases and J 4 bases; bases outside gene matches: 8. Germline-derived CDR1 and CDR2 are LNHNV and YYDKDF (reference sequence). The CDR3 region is CATSRSRDGGYEQYF. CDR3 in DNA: TGTGCCACCAGCAGATCCCGGGACGGGGGGTACGAGCAGTACTTC.

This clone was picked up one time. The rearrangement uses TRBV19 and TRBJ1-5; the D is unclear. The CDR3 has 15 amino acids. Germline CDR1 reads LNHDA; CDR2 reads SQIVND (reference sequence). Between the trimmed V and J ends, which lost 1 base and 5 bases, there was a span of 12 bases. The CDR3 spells CASSIVHGGHQPQHF. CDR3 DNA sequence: TGTGCCAGTAGTATAGTCCACGGAGGACATCAGCCCCAGCATTTT.

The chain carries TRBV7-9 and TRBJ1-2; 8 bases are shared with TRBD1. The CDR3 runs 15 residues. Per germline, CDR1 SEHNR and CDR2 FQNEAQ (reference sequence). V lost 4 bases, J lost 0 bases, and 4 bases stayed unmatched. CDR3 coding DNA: TGTGCCAGCAGCTGGGGGGACAGGCCTAACTATGGCTACACCTTC. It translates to CASSWGDRPNYGYTF.

The CDR3 reads CASSLHPLAGNDEQFF. For the CDR3, the DNA is TGTGCCAGCAGCCTCCACCCCCTAGCGGGCAACGATGAGCAGTTCTTC. This chain uses TRBV27 with TRBJ2-1; 8 nucleotides match TRBD2. V lost 6 bases to trimming and J lost 8 bases; unmatched junction nucleotides: 15. CDR3 length: 16 residues. Per germline, CDR1 MNHEY and CDR2 SMNVEV (reference sequence).

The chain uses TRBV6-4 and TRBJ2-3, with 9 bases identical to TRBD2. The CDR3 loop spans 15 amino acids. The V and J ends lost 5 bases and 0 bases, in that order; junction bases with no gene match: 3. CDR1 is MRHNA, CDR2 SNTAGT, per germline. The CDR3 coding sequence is TGTGCCAGCAGTTTAACTAGCGGGAGCACAGATACGCAGTATTTT. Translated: CASSLTSGSTDTQYF.

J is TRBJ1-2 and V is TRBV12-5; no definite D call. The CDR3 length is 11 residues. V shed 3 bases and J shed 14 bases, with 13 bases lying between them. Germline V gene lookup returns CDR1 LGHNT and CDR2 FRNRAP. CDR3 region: CASGFGTADTF. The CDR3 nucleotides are TGTGCTAGTGGTTTCGGCACCGCGGATACCTTC. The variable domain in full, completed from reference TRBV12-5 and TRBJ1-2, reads DARVTQTPRHKVTEMGQEVTMRCQPILGHNTVFWYRQTMMQGLELLAYFRNRAPLDDSGMPKDRFSAEMPDATLATLKIQPSEPRDSAVYFCASGFGTADTFGSGTRLTVV.

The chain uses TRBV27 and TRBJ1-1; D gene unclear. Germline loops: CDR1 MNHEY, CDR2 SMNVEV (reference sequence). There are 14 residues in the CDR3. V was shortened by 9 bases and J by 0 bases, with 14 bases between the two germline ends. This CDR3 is CASTSRFMNTEAFF. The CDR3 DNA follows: TGTGCCAGTACGTCACGGTTTATGAACACTGAAGCTTTCTTT.

The CDR3 nucleotides are TGTGCCACCAGCAGAGGACTAGCGCTTAATGAGCAGTTCTTC. Amino acids: CATSRGLALNEQFF. The chain is built from TRBV15 and TRBJ2-1, with 8 bases aligning to TRBD2. The CDR3 extends over 14 amino acids. V was clipped by 1 base and J by 7 bases; unmatched bases: 3. Germline CDR1 reads LNHNV; CDR2 reads YYDKDF (reference sequence).

CDR3 bases: TGTGCCAGCAGCGTTCTTCAGGGGACTGGAAACACCATATATTTT. Protein product: CASSVLQGTGNTIYF. This chain links TRBV9 with TRBJ1-3; perhaps TRBD1 as D (6 bases). This CDR3 spans 15 amino acids. Trimming removed 2 bases from V and 2 bases from J, with 11 bases in between. Germline CDR1 reads SGDLS; CDR2 reads YYNGEE.

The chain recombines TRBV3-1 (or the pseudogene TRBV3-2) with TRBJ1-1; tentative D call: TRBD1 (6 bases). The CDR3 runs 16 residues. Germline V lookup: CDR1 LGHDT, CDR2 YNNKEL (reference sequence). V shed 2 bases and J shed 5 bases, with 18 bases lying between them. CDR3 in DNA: TGTGCCAGCAGCCAATCCCGGACAGAATGCGGGACTGAAGCTTTCTTT. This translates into CASSQSRTECGTEAFF.

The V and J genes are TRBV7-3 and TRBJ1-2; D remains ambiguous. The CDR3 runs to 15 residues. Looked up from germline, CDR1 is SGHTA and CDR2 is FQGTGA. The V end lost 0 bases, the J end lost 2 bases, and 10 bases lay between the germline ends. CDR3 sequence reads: CASSLTAGKNYGYTF. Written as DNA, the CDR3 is TGTGCCAGCAGCTTAACGGCGGGAAAGAACTATGGCTACACCTTC.

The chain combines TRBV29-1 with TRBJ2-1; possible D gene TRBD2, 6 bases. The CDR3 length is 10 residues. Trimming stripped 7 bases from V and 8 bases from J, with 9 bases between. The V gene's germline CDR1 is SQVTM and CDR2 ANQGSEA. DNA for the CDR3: TGCAGCGGGAGGGGCCATGAGCAGTTCTTC. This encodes CSGRGHEQFF.

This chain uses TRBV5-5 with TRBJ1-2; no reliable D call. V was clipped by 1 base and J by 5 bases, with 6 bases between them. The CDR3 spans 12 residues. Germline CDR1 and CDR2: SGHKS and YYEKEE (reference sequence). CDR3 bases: TGTGCCAGCAGCTTGTATGAGTATGGCTACACCTTC. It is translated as CASSLYEYGYTF.

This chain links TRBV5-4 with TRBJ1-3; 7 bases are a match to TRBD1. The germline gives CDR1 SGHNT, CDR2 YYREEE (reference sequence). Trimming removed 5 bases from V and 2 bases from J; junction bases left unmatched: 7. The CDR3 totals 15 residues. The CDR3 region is CASSNLGQTGNTIYF. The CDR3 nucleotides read TGTGCCAGCAGTAACCTGGGACAGACTGGAAACACCATATATTTT.